This entry is about one T cell receptor beta chain. This specimen includes other DNA sequences encoding the same CDR3. This sample stems from a study of shared clonotypes between healthy human individuals. From germline, CDR1 is MDHEN and CDR2 SYDVKM. Between the trimmed V and J ends, which lost 2 bases and 2 bases, there was a span of 7 bases. This CDR3 spans 14 amino acids. Assay execution proceeded at the deep level. This table comes from immunoSEQ multiplex PCR, and its TCRdb copy is limited to in-frame clones, with some not included. In the table there are roughly 490,000 clones, around 78% of which are singletons.

Sequencing was done on a sample of PBMCs. The TCR sequence derives from a middle-aged woman in good health. Some clones in this sample may be carry-over from other donors' samples. V usage is TRBV28 and J usage is TRBJ1-5; D is uncertain. The CDR3 reads CASSLAARNQPQHF. The CDR3 DNA reads TGTGCCAGCAGTTTAGCAGCACGCAATCAGCCCCAGCATTTT.